This T cell receptor beta chain was identified in a study of cytomegalovirus exposure and HLA in healthy donors. The PCR contained 60 Vbeta and 13 Jbeta primers. TCRdb's table, derived via immunoSEQ multiplex PCR, lists solely in-frame clones and lacks some. The profile covers approximately 160,000 clones, with 75% to 80% appearing a single time and about 0.66% taken by the ten largest. This CDR3 contains 15 residues. The germline gives CDR1 LGHNA, CDR2 YNFKEQ. With 2 bases removed from V and 6 bases from J, the gap between germline ends came to 14 bases. Specimen: PBMCs. This TCR came from a male donor in good health and CMV-seronegative. This chain connects TRBV4-2 to TRBJ1-5, with TRBD1 as a possible D gene (5 bases). CDR3 in amino acids: CASSQSRGNSQPQHF. The CDR3 DNA is TGTGCCAGCAGCCAATCTAGGGGAAATAGTCAGCCCCAGCATTTT.